These T cell receptor beta chains were read from a single sample in a study of blood T cells in healthy people across ages. Via MiXCR, TCRdb re-called the 5' RACE reads, giving one row per CDR3 protein. The sample has under 2 million distinct CDR3 sequences, roughly 32% seen once. Sequenced sample: blood. Receptors were obtained from a woman in her twenties or thirties in good health. Both conserved end residues are trimmed from each CDR3. Each record gives: V gene, clone size, CDR3 protein. Clone size is given for some rows only: seen once, a few or many times, or a class if the clone is expanded.

TRBV6-5 few ASSYGQGAPLETQY
TRBV5-1 few ASRRGLAGGPLQETQY
TRBV28 - ASSLPSFYEQY
TRBV30 - AWSKARTSSGANVLT
TRBV29-1 - SLSRALSISALETQY
TRBV7-9 - ASSFPGGAGDTQY
TRBV4-1 few ASSQAYLTGLPETQY
TRBV18 few ASSSGDVRETQY
TRBV2 - ASNGQGRDTQY
TRBV3-1 once ASSHNIWEQY
TRBV4-1 many ASSQVAQYPYEQY
TRBV7-9 - ASSLLTIAGETQY
TRBV3-1 - ASSPLGLADPILEQF
TRBV5-1 many ASSLWTGSTDTQY
TRBV30 few AIGPGQGEEENTEAF
TRBV5-5 - ASSLSGFGTYNSPLH
TRBV5-1 - ASSLRGRVGGDTQY
TRBV2 - ASSDMGRETQY
TRBV4-1 - ASSQLTGTSASNEQF
TRBV12-3/TRBV12-4 - ASSSLNGGKETQY
TRBV11-2 - ASSLVTGSTYEQY
TRBV20-1 - SASPWSSGEQF